What follows are 4 T cell receptor beta chains derived from one specimen sequenced in a study of spatial heterogeneity in lung cancer. Time point described: blood at routine non-recurrence follow-up after resection. MiXCR, run by TCRdb on the 5' RACE reads, gives a single entry per CDR3 protein. The table includes about 38,000 distinct CDR3 sequences, 6% to 9.5% detected once. The sequencing here drew on PBMCs, taken at follow-up. The receptors were gathered from a male donor with early-stage non-small cell lung cancer.

At least ten counts were recorded for this clonotype. CDR3 nucleotide sequence: TGTGCCAGTAGTCCGGGACAGGACCCTAACGAGCAGTACTTC. This codes for CASSPGQDPNEQYF. The chain employs TRBV19 and TRBJ2-7, with 8 bases lining up with TRBD1. CDR1 is LNHDA, CDR2 SQIVND, per germline (reference sequence). The CDR3 has 14 residues. J gave up 5 bases and V 5 bases, and 8 bases lay outside the gene matches.

Only one count was recorded for this clonotype. The J gene is TRBJ1-1, the V gene TRBV19, with D perhaps TRBD1 (5 bases). CDR3 length: 14 amino acids. Germline V gives CDR1 LNHDA, CDR2 SQIVND (reference sequence). The V gene lost 6 bases and the J gene lost 3 bases, with 14 bases spanning the gap. CDR3 sequence reads: CASRPRARDTEAFF. The DNA for the CDR3 is TGTGCCAGTAGACCCAGGGCGCGGGACACTGAAGCTTTCTTT.

This clonotype was seen a handful of times. The rearrangement joins TRBV11-3 to TRBJ2-2, with TRBD1 identical over 9 bases. With V trimmed by 5 bases and J by 5 bases, 6 bases remained unmatched. Germline V gene sequence: CDR1 SGHNT, CDR2 YENEEA. The CDR3 contains 15 residues. The CDR3 DNA reads as TGTGCCAGCAGCGCCGGGACAGGGTGGACCGGGGAGCTGTTTTTT. This gives the protein CASSAGTGWTGELFF.

This clonotype was observed many times. V usage is TRBV6-5 and J usage is TRBJ1-5, with a tentative D call TRBD1 (5 bases). CDR1 is MNHEY, CDR2 SVGAGI, per germline. V gave up 5 bases and J gave up 3 bases, with 11 bases separating them. The CDR3 covers 14 residues. In nucleotides, the CDR3 is TGTGCCAGCAGTACGACAGCCAACAATCAGCCCCAGCATTTT. The encoded protein is CASSTTANNQPQHF.